The 14 T cell receptor beta chains presented below share a single source sample, sequenced in a study of blood T cell repertoires in COVID-19. TCRdb keeps only in-frame clones here, not all; method: immunoSEQ multiplex PCR. The profile shows 90,000 to 120,000 clones, less than 90% of them singletons. Material for sequencing was peripheral blood. These receptors came from a human donor in a cohort sampled during active COVID-19.

Comments on this clone: Its ends do not fully match the called genes, so a read error is possible. The V gene is TRBV7-7, the J gene TRBJ2-5, with D possibly being TRBD1 (5 bases). Germline V gives CDR1 SSHAT, CDR2 FNYEAQ (reference sequence). The CDR3 spans 14 residues. The CDR3 reads CASSLSGSRETQYF. The CDR3 DNA follows: TGTGCTAGCAGCTTATCAGGGTCCCGAGAGACCCAGTACTTC.

The chain combines TRBV5-4 with TRBJ1-4; 10 nucleotides align to TRBD1. V shed 4 bases, J shed 4 bases, and the junction held 7 bases outside the gene matches. The CDR3 is made up of 16 amino acids. The germline V gene has CDR1 SGHNT and CDR2 YYREEE (reference sequence). The CDR3 DNA follows: TGTGCCAGCAGCCGGGACAGGGGAGGGGGTAATGAAAAACTGTTTTTT. Its protein product is CASSRDRGGGNEKLFF.

J is TRBJ2-3 and V is TRBV19; 9 bases are a match to TRBD1. CDR1 and CDR2 from the germline V gene are LNHDA and SQIVND (reference sequence). The CDR3 is 14 amino acids. The ends lost 5 bases at V and 4 bases at J; junction bases unmatched: 4. The CDR3 nucleotides are TGTGCCAGTAGTCCAGGGACAGGGCCAGATACGCAGTATTTT. This gives the protein CASSPGTGPDTQYF.

This clone has a single count. The chain couples TRBV28 to TRBJ2-7; TRBD2 aligns across 7 bases. Germline CDR1 reads MDHEN; CDR2 reads SYDVKM. The CDR3 is 17 amino acids. The trim removed 2 bases at V and 9 bases at J, leaving 19 bases unmatched. The CDR3 DNA reads TGTGCCAGCAGTTTACTTTCGGGAGGCTCACCCATAGACGGGCAGTACTTC. Translation: CASSLLSGGSPIDGQYF.

The rearrangement uses TRBV5-1 and TRBJ2-5; TRBD1 matches 7 bases. V lost 4 bases to trimming and J lost 0 bases; unmatched junction nucleotides: 6. Germline V gene lookup returns CDR1 SGHRS and CDR2 YFSETQ. The CDR3 has 15 amino acids. For the CDR3, the DNA is TGCGCCAGCAGCATTAGGACAGGTGACCAAGAGACCCAGTACTTC. It codes for CASSIRTGDQETQYF.

J is TRBJ2-7 and V is TRBV7-8, with TRBD2 matching over 7 bases. Germline V gives CDR1 SGHVS, CDR2 FQNEAQ. The trim removed 2 bases at V and 5 bases at J, leaving 12 bases unmatched. The CDR3 consists of 16 residues. The chain's CDR3 is CASSLSGGGSSNEQYF. The CDR3 nucleotides are TGTGCCAGCAGCTTATCTGGCGGCGGGAGCAGCAACGAGCAGTACTTC.

The genes are TRBV18 and TRBJ2-1; 9 bases align to TRBD2. CDR1 and CDR2 from the germline V gene are KGHSH and LQKENI. The length of the CDR3 is 17 residues. J was trimmed by 1 base and V by 0 bases; bases with no gene match: 4. Written as DNA, the CDR3 is TGTGCCAGCTCACCACCACTCCTAGCGGGGTCCTACAATGAGCAGTTCTTC. This gives the protein CASSPPLLAGSYNEQFF.

The rearrangement joins TRBV2 to TRBJ1-1; the match to TRBD1 covers 7 bases. V was clipped by 7 bases and J by 13 bases; unmatched bases: 21. The CDR3 is 15 residues long. CDR1 and CDR2 (germline): SNHLY, FYNNEI. Here the CDR3 DNA reads TGTGCCAGCACCGACCCGGGGGACAGCGTGCCAAGCGGTTTCTTT. Its translation is CASTDPGDSVPSGFF.

The genes are TRBV5-5 and TRBJ1-5, with 8 bases lining up with TRBD1. Looked up from germline, CDR1 is SGHKS and CDR2 is YYEKEE (reference sequence). The trim removed 1 base at V and 5 bases at J, leaving 5 bases unmatched. This CDR3 is 15 amino acids long. The CDR3 DNA is TGTGCCAGCAGCTTGTTCAGGGGGCGTCATCAGCCCCAGCATTTT. Its translation is CASSLFRGRHQPQHF.

The chain uses TRBV7-9 and TRBJ1-2; 10 bases fit TRBD1. CDR1 is SEHNR, CDR2 FQNEAQ, per germline (reference sequence). The V and J ends lost 1 base and 4 bases, in that order; junction bases with no gene match: 3. There are 15 residues in the CDR3. The CDR3 region is CASSLEGTGVYGYTF. CDR3 in DNA: TGTGCCAGCAGCTTAGAAGGGACAGGGGTCTATGGCTACACCTTC. The whole variable domain, remainder taken from reference TRBV7-9 and TRBJ1-2, is DTGVSQNPRHKITKRGQNVTFRCDPISEHNRLYWYRQTLGQGPEFLTYFQNEAQLEKSRLLSDRFSAERPKGSFSTLEIQRTEQGDSAMYLCASSLEGTGVYGYTFGSGTRLTVV.

The chain employs TRBV6-5 and TRBJ1-1; no definite D call. Trimming removed 5 bases from V and 0 bases from J, with 13 bases in between. Per germline, CDR1 MNHEY and CDR2 SVGAGI. CDR3 length: 15 residues. The CDR3 here is CASSPREFMNTEAFF. As DNA, the CDR3 is TGTGCCAGCAGTCCCCGGGAATTCATGAACACTGAAGCTTTCTTT.

The J gene is TRBJ1-2, the V gene TRBV28; maybe TRBD1 (6 bases). V gave up 6 bases and J gave up 5 bases, with 19 bases separating them. Germline CDR1 reads MDHEN; CDR2 reads SYDVKM. CDR3 length: 15 residues. The CDR3 DNA is TGTGCCAGCAGCCTCGAACAGGGTATTGTGTATGGCTACACCTTC. Encoded protein: CASSLEQGIVYGYTF.

The chain employs TRBV24-1 and TRBJ2-5; 7 nucleotides agree with TRBD1. V dropped 4 bases and J dropped 4; count of bases not matched to a gene: 2. This CDR3 is built from 13 residues. Germline assignment: CDR1 KGHDR and CDR2 SFDVKD. In DNA, the CDR3 is TGTGCCACCAGTGACTACAGGGGAGAGACCCAGTACTTC. Translation: CATSDYRGETQYF.

The CDR3 sequence is CASSLGPTGGLSDTGELFF. In DNA, the CDR3 is TGCGCCAGCAGCTTGGGTCCCACAGGGGGCTTGAGTGACACCGGGGAGCTGTTTTTT. The V gene is TRBV5-1, the J gene TRBJ2-2; 9 bases are shared with TRBD1. Trimming at V came to 0 bases and at J to 3 bases, leaving 12 bases not matched to a gene. The CDR3 loop spans 19 amino acids. Germline lookup yields CDR1 SGHRS and CDR2 YFSETQ. Based on the CDR3 plus reference TRBV5-1 and TRBJ2-2, the full variable domain is KAGVTQTPRYLIKTRGQQVTLSCSPISGHRSVSWYQQTPGQGLQFLFEYFSETQRNKGNFPGRFSGRQFSNSRSEMNVSTLELGDSALYLCASSLGPTGGLSDTGELFFGEGSRLTVL.